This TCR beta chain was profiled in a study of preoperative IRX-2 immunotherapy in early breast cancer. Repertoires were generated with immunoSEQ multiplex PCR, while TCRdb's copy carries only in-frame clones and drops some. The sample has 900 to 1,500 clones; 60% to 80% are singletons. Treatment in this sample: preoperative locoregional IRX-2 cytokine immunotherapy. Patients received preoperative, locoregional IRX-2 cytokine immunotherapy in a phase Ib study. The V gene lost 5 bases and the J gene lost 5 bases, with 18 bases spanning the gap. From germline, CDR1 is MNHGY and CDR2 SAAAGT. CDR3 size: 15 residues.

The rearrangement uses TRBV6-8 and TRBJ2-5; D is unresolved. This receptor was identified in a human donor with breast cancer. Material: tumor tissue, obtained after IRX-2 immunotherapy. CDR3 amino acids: CASSARSLGSETQYF. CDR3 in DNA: TGTGCCAGCAGTGCCCGCAGCTTGGGAAGCGAGACCCAGTACTTC.